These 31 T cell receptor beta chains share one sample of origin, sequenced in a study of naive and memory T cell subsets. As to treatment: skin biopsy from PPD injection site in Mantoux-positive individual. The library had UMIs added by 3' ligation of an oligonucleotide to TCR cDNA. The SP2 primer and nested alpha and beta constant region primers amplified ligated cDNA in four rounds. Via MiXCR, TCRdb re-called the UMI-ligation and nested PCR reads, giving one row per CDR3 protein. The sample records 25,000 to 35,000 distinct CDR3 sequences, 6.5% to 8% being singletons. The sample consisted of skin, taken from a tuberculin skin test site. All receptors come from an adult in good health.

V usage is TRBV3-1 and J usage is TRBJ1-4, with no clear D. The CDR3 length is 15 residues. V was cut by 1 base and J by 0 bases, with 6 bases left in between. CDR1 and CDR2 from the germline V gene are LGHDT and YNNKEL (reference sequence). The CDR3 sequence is CASSQGTSTNEKLFF. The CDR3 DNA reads TGTGCCAGCAGCCAAGGAACATCAACTAATGAAAAACTGTTTTTT.

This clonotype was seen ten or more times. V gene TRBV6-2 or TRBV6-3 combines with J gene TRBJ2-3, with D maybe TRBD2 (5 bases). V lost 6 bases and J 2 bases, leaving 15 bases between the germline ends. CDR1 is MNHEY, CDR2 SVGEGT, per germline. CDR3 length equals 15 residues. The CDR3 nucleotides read TGTGCCAGCAGCCCCCCCCGGGGATTCACAGATACGCAGTATTTT. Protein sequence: CASSPPRGFTDTQYF.

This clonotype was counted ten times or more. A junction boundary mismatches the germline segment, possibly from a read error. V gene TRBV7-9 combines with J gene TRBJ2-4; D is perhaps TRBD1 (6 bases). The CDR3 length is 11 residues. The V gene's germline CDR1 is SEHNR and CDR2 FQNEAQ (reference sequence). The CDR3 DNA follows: TGTGCCAGCAGCTTGGGCAGGGGTTGGGACTTC. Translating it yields CASSLGRGWDF.

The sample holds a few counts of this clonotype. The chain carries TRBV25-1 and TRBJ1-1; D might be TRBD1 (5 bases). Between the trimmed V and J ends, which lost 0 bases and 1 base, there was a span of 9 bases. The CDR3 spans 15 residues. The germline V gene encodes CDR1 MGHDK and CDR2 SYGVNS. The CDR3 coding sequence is TGTGCCAGCAGTGAATATAAGGGGACGAACACTGAAGCTTTCTTT. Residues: CASSEYKGTNTEAFF.

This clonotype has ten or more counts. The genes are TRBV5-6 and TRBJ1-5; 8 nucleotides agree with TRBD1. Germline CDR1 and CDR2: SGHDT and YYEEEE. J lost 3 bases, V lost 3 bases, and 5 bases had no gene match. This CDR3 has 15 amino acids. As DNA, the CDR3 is TGTGCCAGCAGCTCCTGGGACAGGAACAATCAGCCCCAGCATTTT. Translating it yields CASSSWDRNNQPQHF.

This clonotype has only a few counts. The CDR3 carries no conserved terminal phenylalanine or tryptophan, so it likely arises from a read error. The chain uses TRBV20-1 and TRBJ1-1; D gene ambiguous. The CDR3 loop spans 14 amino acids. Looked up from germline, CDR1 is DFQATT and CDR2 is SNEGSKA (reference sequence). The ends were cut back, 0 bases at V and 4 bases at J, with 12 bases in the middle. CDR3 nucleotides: TGCAGTGCTAGAGATCGAGGGAGAGGCACTGAAGCTTTCCTT. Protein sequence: CSARDRGRGTEAFL.

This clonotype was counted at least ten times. Here the CDR3 reads CASSPGTLGEYSYEQYF. The CDR3 bases are TGCGCCAGCAGCCCGGGTACTTTGGGGGAGTATTCCTACGAGCAGTACTTC. The genes are TRBV5-1 and TRBJ2-7; D assignment may be TRBD1 or TRBD2 (5 bases each). This CDR3 region has 17 residues. Deletions cut 4 bases from V and 1 base from J, with 21 bases between. Germline V lookup: CDR1 SGHRS, CDR2 YFSETQ. The full variable domain, rest sourced from reference TRBV5-1 and TRBJ2-7, is KAGVTQTPRYLIKTRGQQVTLSCSPISGHRSVSWYQQTPGQGLQFLFEYFSETQRNKGNFPGRFSGRQFSNSRSEMNVSTLELGDSALYLCASSPGTLGEYSYEQYFGPGTRLTVT.

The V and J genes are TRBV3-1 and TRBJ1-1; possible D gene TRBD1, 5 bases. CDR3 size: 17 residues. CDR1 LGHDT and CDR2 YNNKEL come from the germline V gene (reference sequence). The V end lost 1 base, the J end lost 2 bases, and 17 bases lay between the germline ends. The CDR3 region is CASSQAARVVGNTEAFF. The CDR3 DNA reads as TGTGCCAGCAGCCAAGCGGCCAGGGTAGTTGGAAACACTGAAGCTTTCTTT.

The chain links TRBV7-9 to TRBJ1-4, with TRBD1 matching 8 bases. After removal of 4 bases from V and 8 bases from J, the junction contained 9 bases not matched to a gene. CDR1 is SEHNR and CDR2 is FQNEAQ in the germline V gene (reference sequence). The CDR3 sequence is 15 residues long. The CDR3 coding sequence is TGTGCCAGCAGCTCGACAGGGGCTGGGGGCGAAAAACTGTTTTTT. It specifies CASSSTGAGGEKLFF.

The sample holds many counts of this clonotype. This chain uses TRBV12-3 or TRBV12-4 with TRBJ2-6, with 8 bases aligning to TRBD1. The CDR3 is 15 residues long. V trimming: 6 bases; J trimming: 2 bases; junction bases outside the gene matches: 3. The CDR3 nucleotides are TGTGCCAGCAGCCGGGGACAGGCTGGGGCCAACGTCCTGACTTTC. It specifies CASSRGQAGANVLTF.

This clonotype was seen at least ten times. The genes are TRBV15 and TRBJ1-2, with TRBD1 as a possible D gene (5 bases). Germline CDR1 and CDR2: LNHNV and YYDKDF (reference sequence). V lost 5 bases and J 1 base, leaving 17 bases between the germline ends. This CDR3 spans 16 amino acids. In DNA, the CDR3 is TGTGCCACCAGCCCGACCGCGGGACCGATTAACTATGGCTACACCTTC. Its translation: CATSPTAGPINYGYTF.

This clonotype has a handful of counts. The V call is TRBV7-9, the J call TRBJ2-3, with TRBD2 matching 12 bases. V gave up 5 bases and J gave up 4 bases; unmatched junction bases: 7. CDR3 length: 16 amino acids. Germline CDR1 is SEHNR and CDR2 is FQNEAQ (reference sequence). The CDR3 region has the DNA TGTGCCAGCAGCCGTCCACCTAGCGGGGGGGCAGATACGCAGTATTTT. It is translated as CASSRPPSGGADTQYF.

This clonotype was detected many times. The CDR3 is CSARVQGIIGRNTEAFF. The CDR3 region has the DNA TGCAGTGCTAGAGTTCAAGGTATTATCGGTCGGAACACTGAAGCTTTCTTT. The V and J genes are TRBV20-1 and TRBJ1-1, with no clear D. Looked up from germline, CDR1 is DFQATT and CDR2 is SNEGSKA (reference sequence). This CDR3 is 17 amino acids long. V was trimmed by 1 base and J by 1 base, leaving 19 bases between them.

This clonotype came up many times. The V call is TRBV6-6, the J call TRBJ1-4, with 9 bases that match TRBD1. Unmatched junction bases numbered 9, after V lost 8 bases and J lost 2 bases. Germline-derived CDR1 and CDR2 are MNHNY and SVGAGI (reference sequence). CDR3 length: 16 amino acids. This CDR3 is CASGVQGAMTNEKLFF. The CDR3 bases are TGTGCCAGCGGCGTACAGGGGGCGATGACTAATGAAAAACTGTTTTTT.

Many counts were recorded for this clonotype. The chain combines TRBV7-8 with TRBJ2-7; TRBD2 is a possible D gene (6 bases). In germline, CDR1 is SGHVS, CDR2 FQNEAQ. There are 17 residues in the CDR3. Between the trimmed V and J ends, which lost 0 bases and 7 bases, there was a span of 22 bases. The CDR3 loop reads CASSLAPWDSGTGEQYF. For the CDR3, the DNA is TGTGCCAGCAGCTTAGCGCCATGGGACTCTGGGACGGGGGAGCAGTACTTC.

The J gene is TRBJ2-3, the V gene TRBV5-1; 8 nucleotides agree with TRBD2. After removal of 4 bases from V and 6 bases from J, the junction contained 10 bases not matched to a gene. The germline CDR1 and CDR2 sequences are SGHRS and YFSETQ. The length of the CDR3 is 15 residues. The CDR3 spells CASSRSGGLGDTQYF. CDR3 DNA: TGCGCCAGCAGCCGCAGCGGGGGCCTTGGGGATACGCAGTATTTT.

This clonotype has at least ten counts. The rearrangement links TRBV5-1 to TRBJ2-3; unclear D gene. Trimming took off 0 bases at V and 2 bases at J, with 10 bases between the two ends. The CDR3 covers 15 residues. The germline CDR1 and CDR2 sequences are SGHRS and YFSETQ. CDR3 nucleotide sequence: TGCGCCAGCAGCTTGGAAGGCAGCTTCACAGATACGCAGTATTTT. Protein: CASSLEGSFTDTQYF.

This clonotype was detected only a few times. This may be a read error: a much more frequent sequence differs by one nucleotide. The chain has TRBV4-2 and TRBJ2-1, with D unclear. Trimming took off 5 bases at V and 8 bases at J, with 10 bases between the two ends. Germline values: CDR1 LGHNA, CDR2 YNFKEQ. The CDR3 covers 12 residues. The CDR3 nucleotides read TGTGCCAGCAGCGGGTGCTTCCATGAGCAGTTCTTC. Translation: CASSGCFHEQFF.

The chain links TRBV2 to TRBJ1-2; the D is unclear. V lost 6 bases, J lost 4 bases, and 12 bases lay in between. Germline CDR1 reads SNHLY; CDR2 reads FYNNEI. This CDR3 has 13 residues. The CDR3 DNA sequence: TGTGCCAGCAGGAGTGGCGGTGTCTATGGCTACACCTTC. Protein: CASRSGGVYGYTF. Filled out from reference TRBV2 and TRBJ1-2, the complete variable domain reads EPEVTQTPSHQVTQMGQEVILRCVPISNHLYFYWYRQILGQKVEFLVSFYNNEISEKSEIFDDQFSVERPDGSNFTLKIRSTKLEDSAMYFCASRSGGVYGYTFGSGTRLTVV.

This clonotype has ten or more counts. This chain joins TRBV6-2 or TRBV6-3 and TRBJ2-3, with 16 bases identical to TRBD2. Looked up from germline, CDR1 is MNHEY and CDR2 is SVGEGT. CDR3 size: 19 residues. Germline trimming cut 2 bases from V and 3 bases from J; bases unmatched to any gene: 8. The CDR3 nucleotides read TGTGCCAGCAGTTACACGGCGGGACTAGCGGGGGGGCCGACAGATACGCAGTATTTT. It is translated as CASSYTAGLAGGPTDTQYF.

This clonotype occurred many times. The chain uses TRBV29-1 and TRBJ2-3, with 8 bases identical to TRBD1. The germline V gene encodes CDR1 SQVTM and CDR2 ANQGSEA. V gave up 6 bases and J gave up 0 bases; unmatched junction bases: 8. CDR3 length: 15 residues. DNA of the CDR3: TGCAGCGTGGACCCGGGACAGGTTAGCACAGATACGCAGTATTTT. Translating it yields CSVDPGQVSTDTQYF.

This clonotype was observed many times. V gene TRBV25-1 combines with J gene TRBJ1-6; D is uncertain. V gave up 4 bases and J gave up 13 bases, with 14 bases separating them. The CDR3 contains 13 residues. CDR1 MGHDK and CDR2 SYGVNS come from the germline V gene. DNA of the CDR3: TGTGCCAGCAGTGTACAGCCCGGTTTCCCCCTCCACTTT. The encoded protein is CASSVQPGFPLHF.

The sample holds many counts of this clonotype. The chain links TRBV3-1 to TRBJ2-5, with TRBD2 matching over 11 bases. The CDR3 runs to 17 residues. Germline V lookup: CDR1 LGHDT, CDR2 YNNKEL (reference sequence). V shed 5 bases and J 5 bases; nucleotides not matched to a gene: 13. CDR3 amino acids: CASSTLRLAGGYETQYF. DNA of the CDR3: TGTGCCAGCAGCACCCTGCGGCTAGCGGGGGGATATGAGACCCAGTACTTC.

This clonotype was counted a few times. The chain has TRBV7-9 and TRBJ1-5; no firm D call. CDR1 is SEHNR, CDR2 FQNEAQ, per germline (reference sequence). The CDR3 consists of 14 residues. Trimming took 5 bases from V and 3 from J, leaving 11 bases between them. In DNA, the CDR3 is TGTGCCAGCAGCCGCGCGGTGGACAATCAGCCCCAGCATTTT. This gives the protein CASSRAVDNQPQHF.

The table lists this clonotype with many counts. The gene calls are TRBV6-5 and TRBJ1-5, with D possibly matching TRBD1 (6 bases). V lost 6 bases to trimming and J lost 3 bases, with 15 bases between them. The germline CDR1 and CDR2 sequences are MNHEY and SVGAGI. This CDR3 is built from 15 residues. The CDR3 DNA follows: TGTGCCAGCAGGGCTGCGGGGGCCTTCAATCAGCCCCAGCATTTT. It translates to CASRAAGAFNQPQHF.

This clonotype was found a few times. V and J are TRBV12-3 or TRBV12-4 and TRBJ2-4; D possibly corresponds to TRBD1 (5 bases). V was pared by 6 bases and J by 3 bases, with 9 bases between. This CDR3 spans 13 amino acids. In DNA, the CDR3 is TGTGCCAGCAGCGACAGCTACAAAAACATTCAGTACTTC. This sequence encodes CASSDSYKNIQYF.

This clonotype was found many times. For the CDR3, the DNA is TGTGCCAGCAGTCGGACCTACGAGCAGTACTTC. Protein product: CASSRTYEQYF. The rearrangement joins TRBV28 to TRBJ2-7; D unclear. This CDR3 region has 11 residues. V lost 5 bases and J 2 bases, leaving 4 bases between the germline ends. Germline V gives CDR1 MDHEN, CDR2 SYDVKM.

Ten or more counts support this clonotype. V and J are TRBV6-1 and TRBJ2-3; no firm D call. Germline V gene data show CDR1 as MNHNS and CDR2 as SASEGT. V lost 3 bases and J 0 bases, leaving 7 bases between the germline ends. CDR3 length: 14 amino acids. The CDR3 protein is CASSEGFSTDTQYF. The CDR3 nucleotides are TGTGCCAGCAGTGAGGGCTTCAGCACAGATACGCAGTATTTT.

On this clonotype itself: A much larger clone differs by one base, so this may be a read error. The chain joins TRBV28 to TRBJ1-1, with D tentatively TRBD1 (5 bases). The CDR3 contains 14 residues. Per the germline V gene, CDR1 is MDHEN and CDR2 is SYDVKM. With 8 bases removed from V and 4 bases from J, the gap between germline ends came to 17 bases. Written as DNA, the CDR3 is TGTGCCAGCGTTGCTGCGGCAGGGTGCACTGAAGCTTTCTTT. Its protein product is CASVAAAGCTEAFF.

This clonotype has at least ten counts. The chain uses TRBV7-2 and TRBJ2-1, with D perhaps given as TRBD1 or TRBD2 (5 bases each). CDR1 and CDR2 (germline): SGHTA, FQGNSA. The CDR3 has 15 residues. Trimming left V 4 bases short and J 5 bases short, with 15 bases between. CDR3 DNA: TGTGCCAGCAGCTCGGGACCGACGCAGCACAATGAGCAGTTCTTC. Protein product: CASSSGPTQHNEQFF. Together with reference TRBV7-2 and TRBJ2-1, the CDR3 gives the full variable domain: GAGVSQSPSNKVTEKGKDVELRCDPISGHTALYWYRQSLGQGLEFLIYFQGNSAPDKSGLPSDRFSAERTGGSVSTLTIQRTQQEDSAVYLCASSSGPTQHNEQFFGPGTRLTVL.

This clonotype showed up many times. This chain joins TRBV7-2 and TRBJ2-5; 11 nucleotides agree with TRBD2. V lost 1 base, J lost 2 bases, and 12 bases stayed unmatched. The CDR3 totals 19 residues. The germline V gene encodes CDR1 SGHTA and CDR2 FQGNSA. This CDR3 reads CASSLGKLLAGGSQETQYF. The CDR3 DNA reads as TGTGCCAGCAGCTTAGGAAAGCTCCTAGCGGGGGGTTCTCAAGAGACCCAGTACTTC.